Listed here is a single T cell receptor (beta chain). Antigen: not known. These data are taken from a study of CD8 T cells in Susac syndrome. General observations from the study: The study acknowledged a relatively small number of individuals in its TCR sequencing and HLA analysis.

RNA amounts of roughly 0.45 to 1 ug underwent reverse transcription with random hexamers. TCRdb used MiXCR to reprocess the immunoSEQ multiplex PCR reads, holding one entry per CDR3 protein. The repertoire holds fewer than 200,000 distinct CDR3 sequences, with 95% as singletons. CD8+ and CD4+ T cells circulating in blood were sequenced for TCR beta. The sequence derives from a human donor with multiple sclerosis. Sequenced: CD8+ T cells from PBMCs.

The CDR3 DNA reads as TGTGCCTGGAGTGTAAGGATTAATGAGCAGTTCTTC. Translated, it gives CAWSVRINEQFF. The V and J genes are TRBV30 and TRBJ2-1; D ambiguous. CDR1 and CDR2 from the germline V gene are GTSNPN and SVGIG (reference sequence). The ends were cut back, 0 bases at V and 7 bases at J, with 7 bases in the middle. The CDR3 consists of 12 residues.